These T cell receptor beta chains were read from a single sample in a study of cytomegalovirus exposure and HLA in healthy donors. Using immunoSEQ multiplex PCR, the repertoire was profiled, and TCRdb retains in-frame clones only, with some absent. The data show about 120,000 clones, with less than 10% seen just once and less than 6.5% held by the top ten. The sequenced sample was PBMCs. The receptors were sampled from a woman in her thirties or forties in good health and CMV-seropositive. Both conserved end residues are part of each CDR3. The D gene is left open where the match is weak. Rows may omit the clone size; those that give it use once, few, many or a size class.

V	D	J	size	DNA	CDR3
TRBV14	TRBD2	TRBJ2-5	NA	TGTGCCAGCAGCCTCTGGACTAGCGGGGACGTTCGGGGGGAGACCCAGTACTTC	CASSLWTSGDVRGETQYF
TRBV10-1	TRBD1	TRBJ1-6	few	TGCGCCAACATTCTCCGGGACAGGAGCTCCTATAATTCACCCCTCCACTTT	CANILRDRSSYNSPLHF
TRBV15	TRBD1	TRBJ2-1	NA	TGTGCCACCAGCAGAGATTCCCCTCGGGACAGGTCTACCCGCTCCTACAATGAGCAGTTCTTC	CATSRDSPRDRSTRSYNEQFF
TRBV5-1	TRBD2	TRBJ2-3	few	TGCGCCAGCAGTTCAGAGCGGGGGAGCACAGATACGCAGTATTTT	CASSSERGSTDTQYF
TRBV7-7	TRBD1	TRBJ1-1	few	TGTGCCAGCAGCTTACGCGGACAGGGATACTTCCCGGGGGAAGCTTTCTTT	CASSLRGQGYFPGEAFF
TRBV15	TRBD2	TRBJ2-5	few	TGTGCCACCAGCCGTGGACTAGCGGGGGGTGAAGAGACCCAGTACTTC	CATSRGLAGGEETQYF
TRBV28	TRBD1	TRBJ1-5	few	TGTGCCAGCAGTCCCTCTGCCCAGGGGGATCAGCCCCAGCATTTT	CASSPSAQGDQPQHF
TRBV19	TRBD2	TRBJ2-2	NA	TGTGCCAGTAGCGCCCAGCGGGGGGGCGCCGGGGAGCTGTTTTTT	CASSAQRGGAGELFF
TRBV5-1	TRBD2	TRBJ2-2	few	TGCGCCAGCAGCGCATCCGCTAGCGGGGGAAATGGGGAGCTGTTTTTT	CASSASASGGNGELFF
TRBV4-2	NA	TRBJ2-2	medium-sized	TGTGCCAGCAGCCAAATCGGGAACACCGGGGAGCTGTTTTTT	CASSQIGNTGELFF
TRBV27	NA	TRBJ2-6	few	TGTGCCAGCAGTTTACGACCCGGGGGCTCTGGGGCCAACGTCCTGACTTTC	CASSLRPGGSGANVLTF
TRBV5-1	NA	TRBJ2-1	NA	TGCGCCAGCAGCTTAGGAGCTAACCACAATGAGCAGTTCTTC	CASSLGANHNEQFF
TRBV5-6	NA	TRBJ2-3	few	TGTGCCAGCAGCTTGGGGGGGCTAGCGGAGGGCTGGAGGACAGATACGCAGTATTTT	CASSLGGLAEGWRTDTQYF
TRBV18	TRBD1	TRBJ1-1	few	TGTGCCAGCTCACCCGGACAGGGGAACACTGAAGCTTTCTTT	CASSPGQGNTEAFF
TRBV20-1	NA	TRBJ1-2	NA	TGCAGTGCTAGAGGACAGGATGGCTACACCTTC	CSARGQDGYTF
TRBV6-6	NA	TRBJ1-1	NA	TGTGCCAGCAGTTATTCGGGGGGCTGGTCTGAAGCTTTCTTT	CASSYSGGWSEAFF
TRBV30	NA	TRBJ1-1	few	TGTGCCTGGAGAAAGAGGAACACTGAAGCTTTCTTT	CAWRKRNTEAFF
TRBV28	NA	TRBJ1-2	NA	TGTGCCAGCACCCCACCGGGACAAGGATTCGGCTACACCTTC	CASTPPGQGFGYTF
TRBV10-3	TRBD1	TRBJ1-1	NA	TGTGCCATCAGTGAGTCTACAGGGGGGAACACTGAAGCTTTCTTT	CAISESTGGNTEAFF
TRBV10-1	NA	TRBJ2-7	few	TGCGCCAGCAGTGGAAGCCAGCGGGAGCAGTACTTC	CASSGSQREQYF
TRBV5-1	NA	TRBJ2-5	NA	TGCGCCAGCAGCCCCGGGGACAACGTCTGGGAGACCCAGTACTTC	CASSPGDNVWETQYF
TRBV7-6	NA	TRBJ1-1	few	TGTGCCAGCAGCTTAAGCGGAACTGAAGCTTTCTTT	CASSLSGTEAFF
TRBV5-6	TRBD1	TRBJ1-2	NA	TGTGCCAGCAGCACGGGACAGGGGGTCGGGGGCTACACCTTC	CASSTGQGVGGYTF
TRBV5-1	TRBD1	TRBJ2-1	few	TGCGCCAGCAGCGTATCGGGACAGGGTTTCTCCTACAATGAGCAGTTCTTC	CASSVSGQGFSYNEQFF
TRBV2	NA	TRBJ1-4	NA	TGTGCCAGCAGCCGAGGGCGACTTAATGAAAAACTGTTTTTT	CASSRGRLNEKLFF
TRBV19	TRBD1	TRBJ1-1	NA	TGTGCCAGTAGATGGGGACAGCAGAACACTGAAGCTTTCTTT	CASRWGQQNTEAFF
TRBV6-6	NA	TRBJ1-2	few	TGTGCCAGCAGTTACCCACAGAGAGATAACTATGGCTACACCTTC	CASSYPQRDNYGYTF
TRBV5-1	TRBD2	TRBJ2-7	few	TGCGCCAGCAGCTTGGTACTAGCGGGGGGTCGGGCAAACGAGCAGTACTTC	CASSLVLAGGRANEQYF
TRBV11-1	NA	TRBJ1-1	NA	TGTGCCAGCAGCCTTTTAATCGGGAACACTGAAGCTTTCTTT	CASSLLIGNTEAFF
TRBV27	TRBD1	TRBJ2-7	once	TGTGCCAGCAGGAGGACAGGGGAGGAAACCTACGAGCAGTACTTC	CASRRTGEETYEQYF
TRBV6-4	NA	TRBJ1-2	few	TGTGCCAGCAGTGAGGGTCAGGGATCCTATGGCTACACCTTC	CASSEGQGSYGYTF
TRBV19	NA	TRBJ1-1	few	TGTGCCAGTAGTCACCTAAGGACATGGACTGAAGCTTTCTTT	CASSHLRTWTEAFF
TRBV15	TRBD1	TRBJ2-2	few	TGTGCCACCAGCTTCGGACAGGGCGCTTTCCCCGGGGAGCTGTTTTTT	CATSFGQGAFPGELFF
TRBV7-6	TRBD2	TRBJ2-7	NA	TGTGCCAGCAGCCCCGGACTAGCGGGGGCCTTCTACGAGCAGTACTTC	CASSPGLAGAFYEQYF
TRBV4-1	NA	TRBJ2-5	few	TGCGCCAGCAGCCGGGCGCCGACCGGAGAGACCCAGTACTTC	CASSRAPTGETQYF